This TCR beta chain was retrieved from a study of T cell responses to AZD1222 COVID-19 vaccine. The repertoire was sequenced with immunoSEQ multiplex PCR; TCRdb's copy has only in-frame clones and lacks some. Of 140,000 to 150,000 clones in the sample, about 88% were seen once. The origin of this receptor is an adult in good health. Sequenced material: peripheral blood, taken on day 0 of AZD1222 vaccination.

CDR3 coding DNA: TGCGCCAGCAGTCCTACCCATGTTGGGGAGCAGTTCTTC. Its protein is CASSPTHVGEQFF. The chain recombines TRBV10-1 with TRBJ2-1; D is uncertain. CDR1 and CDR2 from the germline V gene are WNHNN and SYGVQD (reference sequence). The CDR3 covers 13 residues. Trimming took off 5 bases at V and 10 bases at J, with 15 bases between the two ends.